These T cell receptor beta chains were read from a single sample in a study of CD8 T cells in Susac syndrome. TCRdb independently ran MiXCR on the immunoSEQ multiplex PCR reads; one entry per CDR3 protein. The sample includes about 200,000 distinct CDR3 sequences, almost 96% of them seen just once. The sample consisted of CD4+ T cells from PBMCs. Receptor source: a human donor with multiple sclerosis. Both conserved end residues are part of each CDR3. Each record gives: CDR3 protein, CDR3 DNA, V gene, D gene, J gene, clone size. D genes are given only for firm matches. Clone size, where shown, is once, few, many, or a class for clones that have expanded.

CASSHARQGGNEQFF TGCGCCAGCAGCCATGCGAGACAGGGGGGCAATGAGCAGTTCTTC TRBV4-1 TRBD1 TRBJ2-1 -
CAIAGGETQYF TGTGCCATCGCGGGGGGGGAGACCCAGTACTTC TRBV10-3 TRBD2 TRBJ2-5 -
CASSTTGGAGGYTF TGTGCCAGCAGCACGACAGGGGGCGCCGGTGGCTACACCTTC TRBV7-8 TRBD1 TRBJ1-2 -
CSVERGTVFPTRLYGYTF TGCAGCGTTGAAAGGGGAACGGTTTTCCCCACCAGGCTCTATGGCTACACCTTC TRBV29-1 - TRBJ1-2 -
CASSLADVAGYTF TGTGCCAGCAGCTTAGCGGACGTGGCCGGCTACACCTTC TRBV7-2 - TRBJ1-2 once
CASQGDALVTGELFF TGTGCCAGCCAGGGAGACGCCTTGGTCACCGGGGAGCTGTTTTTT TRBV27 - TRBJ2-2 once
CASSDYNEQFF TGTGCCAGCAGTGATTACAATGAGCAGTTCTTC TRBV28 - TRBJ2-1 -
CASSANDRGLSNEQYF TGTGCCAGCAGTGCCAATGACAGGGGTCTTTCGAACGAGCAGTACTTC TRBV25-1 TRBD1 TRBJ2-7 -
CASSFLDRLASPSYEQYF TGTGCCAGCAGCTTCCTTGACAGGCTTGCTAGTCCGTCCTACGAGCAGTACTTC TRBV13 - TRBJ2-7 -
CSASPGQNTGELFF TGCAGTGCTAGTCCGGGACAGAACACCGGGGAGCTGTTTTTT TRBV20-1 - TRBJ2-2 -